This TCR beta chain was sequenced during a study of blood T cell repertoires in COVID-19. Across the whole study: T cells, B-cell-depleted T cells, or PBMCs provided the cDNA or gDNA that served as material.

Source study methods: Estimates of nucleated cell counts were drawn from the amplification of reference gene primers. Assay: immunoSEQ multiplex PCR; the TCRdb copy retains only in-frame clones and omits some. The V and J calls and clone size come from that table; D and trimming were worked out from the DNA. The table records around 170,000 clones, about 87% of them present only once. From germline, CDR1 is WSHSY and CDR2 SAAADI. Trimming pared 2 bases from V and 9 bases from J, leaving 17 bases between. The CDR3 has 15 amino acids. The receptor's source is a woman aged 25 to 45 with acute or convalescent COVID-19. Material: peripheral blood. The V call is TRBV10-2, the J call TRBJ1-5, with TRBD1 as a possible D gene (5 bases). The CDR3 DNA reads TGCGCCAGCAGTGAGGCAGGGAAAAGGTTCGGGCCCCAGCATTTT. It yields the protein CASSEAGKRFGPQHF.